Listed here is a single T cell receptor beta chain. Antigen specificity is unknown. Every isolated RNA sample was fully reverse transcribed, so sequencing captured expressed TCRB transcripts. Here immunoSEQ multiplex PCR was the method, and the copy in TCRdb shows in-frame clones only, minus some. The table lists under 300,000 clones, roughly 10% of them singletons, with around 0.015% in the top ten. This sample is part of a study of beta chain features in type 1 diabetes. Overall study results and limits: All four CD4+ subsets of Type 1 diabetes patients contained TCRB CDR3s that were moderately but significantly shorter.

This CDR3 contains 13 residues. CDR1 and CDR2 (germline): GTSNPN, SVGIG (reference sequence). The V and J ends lost 2 bases and 3 bases respectively, with 10 bases between them. This receptor was taken from a man aged 25 to 45 with type 1 diabetes. Sequencing was performed on naive CD4+ T cells from blood. The chain carries TRBV30 and TRBJ1-1; maybe TRBD1 (6 bases). The CDR3 sequence is CAWSRNRDTEAFF. The CDR3 DNA sequence: TGTGCCTGGAGTCGAAACAGGGACACTGAAGCTTTCTTT.